A single sample gave rise to the 16 T cell receptor beta chains below, sequenced in a study of graft-versus-host responses after intestinal transplantation. Which antigens these TCRs recognize remains unknown. Clones were sequenced by immunoSEQ multiplex PCR, and TCRdb holds only the in-frame ones, with some missing. The sample records about 120,000 clones, approximately 95% being singletons. The sample consisted of unstimulated CD4+ T cells sorted from spleen or lymph node cells, taken before intestinal transplant. The receptors shown here come from a human donor who received an intestinal transplant.

The chain has TRBV5-4 and TRBJ2-5, with TRBD2 identical over 10 bases. The CDR3 spans 15 residues. After removal of 3 bases from V and 5 bases from J, the junction contained 7 bases not matched to a gene. Per germline, CDR1 SGHNT and CDR2 YYREEE (reference sequence). Here the CDR3 reads CASSWPAGGLETQYF. The CDR3 DNA follows: TGTGCCAGCAGCTGGCCAGCGGGAGGGTTGGAGACCCAGTACTTC.

The chain is built from TRBV15 and TRBJ1-5; the D gene is possibly TRBD1 (6 bases). This CDR3 comprises 15 residues. V was pared by 0 bases and J by 10 bases, with 16 bases between. Per germline, CDR1 LNHNV and CDR2 YYDKDF (reference sequence). The CDR3 region is CATSREVVPGDPQHF. CDR3 coding DNA: TGTGCCACCAGCAGAGAGGTGGTTCCAGGGGACCCCCAGCATTTT.

The V and J genes are TRBV19 and TRBJ2-5; D is unclear. Germline V gives CDR1 LNHDA, CDR2 SQIVND (reference sequence). The CDR3 is made up of 14 amino acids. The V end lost 5 bases, the J end lost 0 bases, and 10 bases lay between the germline ends. The CDR3 sequence is CASSFRQDQETQYF. In DNA, the CDR3 is TGTGCCAGTAGTTTCAGACAAGACCAAGAGACCCAGTACTTC. The variable domain in full, completed from reference TRBV19 and TRBJ2-5, reads DGGITQSPKYLFRKEGQNVTLSCEQNLNHDAMYWYRQDPGQGLRLIYYSQIVNDFQKGDIAEGYSVSREKKESFPLTVTSAQKNPTAFYLCASSFRQDQETQYFGPGTRLLVL.

This sequence joins TRBV27 and TRBJ2-2; no clear D. Trimming shortened V by 8 bases and J by 6 bases, and 16 bases separated the two germline ends. Germline CDR1 reads MNHEY; CDR2 reads SMNVEV (reference sequence). This CDR3 region has 14 residues. The CDR3 region has the DNA TGTGCCAGCTCCCGTGGGCGGCTCTCCGGGGAGCTGTTTTTT. This encodes CASSRGRLSGELFF.

The V gene is TRBV6-1, the J gene TRBJ1-2; possibly TRBD1 for D (5 bases). The V gene lost 11 bases and the J gene lost 4 bases, with 17 bases spanning the gap. The CDR3 sequence is 13 residues long. CDR1 and CDR2 (germline): MNHNS, SASEGT. The CDR3 here is CAGTPGPGYGYTF. In DNA, the CDR3 is TGTGCCGGAACCCCAGGGCCCGGCTATGGCTACACCTTC.

The V gene is TRBV15, the J gene TRBJ2-3; D could derive from TRBD1 or TRBD2 (6 bases each). V was trimmed by 1 base and J by 0 bases, leaving 11 bases between them. In germline, CDR1 is LNHNV, CDR2 YYDKDF (reference sequence). The CDR3 runs to 16 residues. Here the CDR3 DNA reads TGTGCCACCAGCAGAGGTCAGGGGACTAGCACAGATACGCAGTATTTT. This codes for CATSRGQGTSTDTQYF. Full variable domain (rest looked up from reference TRBV15 and TRBJ2-3): DAMVIQNPRYQVTQFGKPVTLSCSQTLNHNVMYWYQQKSSQAPKLLFHYYDKDFNNEADTPDNFQSRRPNTSFCFLDIRSPGLGDTAMYLCATSRGQGTSTDTQYFGPGTRLTVL.

The rearrangement joins TRBV19 to TRBJ2-7, with 9 bases matching TRBD2. This CDR3 has 15 amino acids. Losses at the gene ends were 2 bases for V and 6 bases for J; bases not matched to a gene: 8. Germline V lookup: CDR1 LNHDA, CDR2 SQIVND (reference sequence). The CDR3 region is CASSITPGLAGEQYF. The CDR3 bases are TGTGCCAGTAGTATAACCCCGGGACTAGCCGGCGAGCAGTACTTC.

V usage is TRBV7-2 and J usage is TRBJ2-7, with 9 bases identical to TRBD2. Germline V gene data show CDR1 as SGHTA and CDR2 as FQGNSA. The J segment lost 0 bases and the V segment lost 7 bases, leaving 13 bases of the junction unmatched. The CDR3 contains 17 residues. CDR3 DNA: TGTGCCAGCACAAGGGAAGGCGGGAGGGCTAGCTCCTACGAGCAGTACTTC. Translating gives CASTREGGRASSYEQYF.

The chain is built from TRBV18 and TRBJ1-3, with D perhaps matching TRBD1 (5 bases). Germline V gives CDR1 KGHSH, CDR2 LQKENI. Trimming took 1 base from V and 0 from J, leaving 13 bases between them. The CDR3 is made up of 17 amino acids. CDR3: CASSPLEGPSSGNTIYF. The CDR3 coding sequence is TGTGCCAGCTCACCACTGGAGGGACCCAGCTCTGGAAACACCATATATTTT.

V gene TRBV9 combines with J gene TRBJ2-3, with TRBD1 as a possible D gene (6 bases). The CDR3 contains 14 residues. V was cut by 3 bases and J by 1 base, with 9 bases left in between. CDR1 SGDLS and CDR2 YYNGEE come from the germline V gene. The CDR3 sequence: CASSGRQGTDTQYF. CDR3 nucleotides: TGTGCCAGCAGCGGAAGACAGGGCACAGATACGCAGTATTTT.

This clone showed up just a few times. The gene calls are TRBV14 and TRBJ2-7; no definite D call. The CDR3 runs to 13 residues. The ends were cut back, 4 bases at V and 1 base at J, with 8 bases in the middle. The germline gives CDR1 SGHDN, CDR2 FVKESK. CDR3 sequence reads: CASSRSESYEQYF. The CDR3 DNA is TGTGCCAGCAGCCGTTCAGAGTCCTACGAGCAGTACTTC.

This chain links TRBV5-1 with TRBJ2-1; either TRBD1 or TRBD2 may fit D (5 bases each). The CDR3 covers 14 residues. Trimming removed 4 bases from V and 5 bases from J, with 13 bases in between. Germline V gene sequence: CDR1 SGHRS, CDR2 YFSETQ. CDR3 region: CASSPRDGHNEQFF. CDR3 bases: TGCGCCAGCAGCCCCAGGGACGGACACAATGAGCAGTTCTTC.

The V call is TRBV6-6, the J call TRBJ2-7; D is perhaps TRBD1 (6 bases). The CDR3 covers 12 residues. V gave up 8 bases and J gave up 1 base, with 9 bases separating them. The germline CDR1 and CDR2 sequences are MNHNY and SVGAGI (reference sequence). The CDR3 sequence: CASPGQSYEQYF. The CDR3, as DNA: TGTGCCAGCCCTGGACAGTCCTACGAGCAGTACTTC.

This clone was found a few times. The chain joins TRBV19 to TRBJ2-1; 14 nucleotides align to TRBD2. In germline, CDR1 is LNHDA, CDR2 SQIVND (reference sequence). The CDR3 spans 17 residues. J gave up 3 bases and V 6 bases, and 7 bases lay outside the gene matches. CDR3 sequence reads: CASRGLAGVGGYNEQFF. DNA of the CDR3: TGTGCCAGTAGGGGACTAGCGGGAGTCGGGGGCTACAATGAGCAGTTCTTC.

The chain uses TRBV2 and TRBJ2-5; D possibly matches TRBD1 or TRBD2 (6 bases each). The CDR3 spans 13 residues. The ends were cut back, 10 bases at V and 3 bases at J, with 15 bases in the middle. The V gene's germline CDR1 is SNHLY and CDR2 FYNNEI. The CDR3: CATPPEGEETQYF. The CDR3 nucleotides are TGTGCCACCCCGCCGGAGGGGGAAGAGACCCAGTACTTC.

The DNA of the CDR3 is TGCGCCAGCAGCTCCGGACTAGCGGGACGCTACGAGCAGTACTTC. Protein: CASSSGLAGRYEQYF. This chain connects TRBV5-1 to TRBJ2-7; 12 bases line up with TRBD2. J gave up 3 bases and V 3 bases, and 4 bases lay outside the gene matches. This CDR3 is 15 amino acids long. Germline CDR1 and CDR2: SGHRS and YFSETQ.